The 20 T cell receptor beta chains in this list originate from one sample, sequenced in a study of blood T cell repertoires in COVID-19. The data were produced by immunoSEQ multiplex PCR, yet TCRdb's version contains in-frame clones alone and is incomplete. The data contain 150,000 to 200,000 clones, more than 65% of them singletons. Sequencing was carried out using PBMCs or T cells enriched from blood (not recorded which). These receptors all come from a man aged 50-60 years who had recovered from COVID-19.

This clone was observed a few times. J is TRBJ1-1 and V is TRBV30; 7 bases align to TRBD1. The CDR3 runs 15 residues. The V and J ends lost 2 bases and 1 base, in that order; junction bases with no gene match: 7. Germline V gene data show CDR1 as GTSNPN and CDR2 as SVGIG (reference sequence). CDR3 in DNA: TGTGCCTGGAGTAAATTAGGACAGGAGAACACTGAAGCTTTCTTT. Translated, it gives CAWSKLGQENTEAFF.

The chain is built from TRBV7-6 and TRBJ2-1, with TRBD2 identical over 9 bases. Unmatched junction bases numbered 4, after V lost 4 bases and J lost 3 bases. CDR3 length equals 15 residues. The germline V gene encodes CDR1 SGHVS and CDR2 FNYEAQ. The CDR3 DNA reads as TGTGCCAGCAGCTCGGGACTAGCAGTCTACAATGAGCAGTTCTTC. Encoded protein: CASSSGLAVYNEQFF.

CDR3 loop: CASSLVQAGNEQFF. The CDR3 nucleotides are TGTGCCAGCAGCTTAGTCCAAGCCGGGAATGAGCAGTTCTTC. This rearrangement joins TRBV7-9 to TRBJ2-1; D ambiguous. This CDR3 contains 14 residues. Trimming removed 1 base at V and 7 bases at J, with 11 bases between. Germline loops: CDR1 SEHNR, CDR2 FQNEAQ (reference sequence).

This sequence joins TRBV11-2 and TRBJ1-1; D is unclear. The CDR3 length is 13 residues. Deletions cut 1 base from V and 3 bases from J, with 6 bases between. Germline assignment: CDR1 SGHAT and CDR2 FQNNGV. The chain's CDR3 is CASSLVSYTEAFF. Here the CDR3 DNA reads TGTGCCAGCAGCTTAGTTTCTTACACTGAAGCTTTCTTT.

The V call is TRBV10-3, the J call TRBJ1-1; TRBD1 might be the D (5 bases). Trimming shortened V by 2 bases and J by 4 bases, and 11 bases separated the two germline ends. This CDR3 region has 14 residues. Germline CDR1 ENHRY, CDR2 SYGVKD. CDR3 coding DNA: TGTGCCATCAGTGAGGGGGCTAAAATCACTGAAGCTTTCTTT. This encodes CAISEGAKITEAFF.

This rearrangement joins TRBV2 to TRBJ2-1; 8 bases are a match to TRBD1. The CDR3 runs 15 residues. Trimming removed 6 bases from V and 9 bases from J; junction bases left unmatched: 13. Per the germline V gene, CDR1 is SNHLY and CDR2 is FYNNEI. The CDR3 reads CASSEKDRVRSEQFF. DNA for the CDR3: TGTGCCAGCAGCGAAAAGGACAGGGTCCGGAGTGAGCAGTTCTTC.

This chain connects TRBV5-1 to TRBJ2-3; no reliable D call. Trimming left V 0 bases short and J 0 bases short, with 8 bases between. The CDR3 consists of 15 residues. The V gene's germline CDR1 is SGHRS and CDR2 YFSETQ. In DNA form, the CDR3 reads TGCGCCAGCAGCTTGGTCGGGTTGAGCACAGATACGCAGTATTTT. Protein product: CASSLVGLSTDTQYF.

This sequence joins TRBV12-3 or TRBV12-4 and TRBJ1-1; 8 positions agree with TRBD1. V was pared by 7 bases and J by 4 bases, with 5 bases of the junction left unmatched. This CDR3 comprises 13 residues. CDR3 sequence: CASTRQGFTEAFF. The CDR3 nucleotides are TGTGCCAGCACCCGACAGGGGTTCACTGAAGCTTTCTTT.

The chain employs TRBV3-1 (or the pseudogene TRBV3-2) and TRBJ2-2; TRBD1 aligns across 7 bases. Germline loops: CDR1 LGHDT, CDR2 YNNKEL (reference sequence). The CDR3 is 15 residues long. V shed 5 bases, J shed 7 bases, and the junction held 10 bases outside the gene matches. The CDR3 spells CASSFFDRADGELFF. The CDR3 DNA sequence: TGTGCCAGCAGCTTTTTTGACAGGGCGGACGGGGAGCTGTTTTTT.

This clone was seen ten or more times. The V call is TRBV19, the J call TRBJ2-7; 9 bases match TRBD1. This CDR3 has 13 residues. Germline loops: CDR1 LNHDA, CDR2 SQIVND (reference sequence). The V segment lost 5 bases and the J segment 5 bases; nucleotides outside the gene matches: 4. The CDR3 coding sequence is TGTGCCAGTAGTGACACAGGGGGCGACGAGCAGTACTTC. This codes for CASSDTGGDEQYF.

The V gene is TRBV18, the J gene TRBJ1-1; tentatively, D is TRBD1 (6 bases). V was shortened by 3 bases and J by 7 bases, with 15 bases between the two germline ends. The germline CDR1 and CDR2 sequences are KGHSH and LQKENI. This CDR3 is built from 14 residues. Written as DNA, the CDR3 is TGTGCCAGCTCACCTCATACGGACAGAAGTGAAGCTTTCTTT. Translating it yields CASSPHTDRSEAFF.

The rearrangement links TRBV6-1 to TRBJ2-1; 10 bases match TRBD2. The CDR3 runs 16 residues. CDR1 and CDR2 (germline): MNHNS, SASEGT. V shed 1 base and J 6 bases; nucleotides not matched to a gene: 6. Written as DNA, the CDR3 is TGTGCCAGCAGTGAAGGGATGCTAGCGGGGGTCAATGAGCAGTTCTTC. This encodes CASSEGMLAGVNEQFF.

This clone was observed a single time. This may be a read error, as it is one base from a much larger clone. The genes are TRBV7-9 and TRBJ1-1, with 7 bases fitting TRBD1. The CDR3 consists of 13 residues. V lost 5 bases, J lost 0 bases, and 0 bases stayed unmatched. Germline-derived CDR1 and CDR2 are SEHNR and FQNEAQ (reference sequence). In DNA form, the CDR3 reads TGTGCCAGCAGCCAGGGGGTGAACACTGAAGCTTTCTTT. Translation gives CASSQGVNTEAFF. The full variable domain, rest sourced from reference TRBV7-9 and TRBJ1-1, is DTGVSQNPRHKITKRGQNVTFRCDPISEHNRLYWYRQTLGQGPEFLTYFQNEAQLEKSRLLSDRFSAERPKGSFSTLEIQRTEQGDSAMYLCASSQGVNTEAFFGQGTRLTVV.

This clone was detected only a few times. The CDR3 DNA is TGTGCCAGCAGCTTAATAGGAGGCGGGGCCCAAAATACGCAGTATTTT. Protein: CASSLIGGGAQNTQYF. The rearrangement joins TRBV11-3 to TRBJ2-3, with D possibly matching TRBD2 (6 bases). The CDR3 spans 16 residues. Germline V gene lookup returns CDR1 SGHNT and CDR2 YENEEA. The V end was cut by 2 bases, the J end by 7 bases, with 19 bases between.

The chain links TRBV20-1 to TRBJ2-2, with a tentative D call TRBD1 (6 bases). V was shortened by 3 bases and J by 2 bases, with 10 bases between the two germline ends. Germline V gene sequence: CDR1 DFQATT, CDR2 SNEGSKA (reference sequence). The CDR3 runs 14 residues. The CDR3 spells CSASQGSNTGELFF. Here the CDR3 DNA reads TGCAGTGCTAGTCAGGGGAGTAACACCGGGGAGCTGTTTTTT.

The chain couples TRBV7-2 to TRBJ2-7; 8 nucleotides match TRBD1. Germline V lookup: CDR1 SGHTA, CDR2 FQGNSA. J lost 4 bases, V lost 2 bases, and 7 bases had no gene match. The length of the CDR3 is 15 residues. The CDR3 region is CASSLSGQARYEQYF. In DNA, the CDR3 is TGTGCCAGCAGCTTATCGGGACAGGCTAGATACGAGCAGTACTTC.

The rearrangement uses TRBV9 and TRBJ1-2; 12 nucleotides match TRBD1. The germline gives CDR1 SGDLS, CDR2 YYNGEE. CDR3 length: 15 residues. V was pared by 4 bases and J by 3 bases, with 4 bases of the junction left unmatched. The DNA of the CDR3 is TGTGCCAGCAGCCCGGGACAGGGGGCGGACTATGGCTACACCTTC. It translates to CASSPGQGADYGYTF.

This sequence joins TRBV5-1 and TRBJ2-1, with TRBD2 matching 15 bases. Germline trimming cut 2 bases from V and 7 bases from J; bases unmatched to any gene: 4. This CDR3 is 16 amino acids long. Germline-derived CDR1 and CDR2 are SGHRS and YFSETQ. CDR3 region: CASSLRTSGGANEQFF. As DNA, the CDR3 is TGCGCCAGCAGCTTACGGACTAGCGGGGGGGCAAATGAGCAGTTCTTC.

The chain employs TRBV5-1 and TRBJ1-4; TRBD1 matches 7 bases. The CDR3 is made up of 13 amino acids. V lost 5 bases and J lost 10; bases outside the gene matches: 8. CDR1 and CDR2 from the germline V gene are SGHRS and YFSETQ. The CDR3, as DNA: TGCGCCAGCAGACAGGGGCGGAAAGGAAAACTGTTTTTT. It specifies CASRQGRKGKLFF. Using reference TRBV5-1 and TRBJ1-4 for the parts outside the CDR3, the full variable domain is KAGVTQTPRYLIKTRGQQVTLSCSPISGHRSVSWYQQTPGQGLQFLFEYFSETQRNKGNFPGRFSGRQFSNSRSEMNVSTLELGDSALYLCASRQGRKGKLFFGSGTQLSVL.

This sequence joins TRBV28 and TRBJ2-1; possibly TRBD2 for D (6 bases). Trimming took off 3 bases at V and 8 bases at J, with 20 bases between the two ends. Germline-derived CDR1 and CDR2 are MDHEN and SYDVKM. The CDR3 is made up of 16 amino acids. CDR3 DNA sequence: TGTGCCAGCAGTTTCGCGGGACGAACCCTTTTGTATGAGCAGTTCTTC. Translated: CASSFAGRTLLYEQFF. Drawing the rest from reference TRBV28 and TRBJ2-1, the complete variable domain is DVKVTQSSRYLVKRTGEKVFLECVQDMDHENMFWYRQDPGLGLRLIYFSYDVKMKEKGDIPEGYSVSREKKERFSLILESASTNQTSMYLCASSFAGRTLLYEQFFGPGTRLTVL.